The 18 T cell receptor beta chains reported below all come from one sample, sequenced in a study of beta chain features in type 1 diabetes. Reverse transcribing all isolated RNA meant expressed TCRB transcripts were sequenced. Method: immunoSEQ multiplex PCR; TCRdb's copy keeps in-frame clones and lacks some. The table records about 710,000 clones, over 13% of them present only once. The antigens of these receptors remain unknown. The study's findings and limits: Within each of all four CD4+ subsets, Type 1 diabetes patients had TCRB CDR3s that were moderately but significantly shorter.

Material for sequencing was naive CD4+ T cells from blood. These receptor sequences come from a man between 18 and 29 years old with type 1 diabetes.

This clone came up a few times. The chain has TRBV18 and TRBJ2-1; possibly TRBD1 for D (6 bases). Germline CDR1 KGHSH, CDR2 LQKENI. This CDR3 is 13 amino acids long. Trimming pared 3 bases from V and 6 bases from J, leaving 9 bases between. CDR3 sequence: CASSPQDSNEQFF. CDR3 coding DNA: TGTGCCAGCTCACCTCAGGACAGCAATGAGCAGTTCTTC.

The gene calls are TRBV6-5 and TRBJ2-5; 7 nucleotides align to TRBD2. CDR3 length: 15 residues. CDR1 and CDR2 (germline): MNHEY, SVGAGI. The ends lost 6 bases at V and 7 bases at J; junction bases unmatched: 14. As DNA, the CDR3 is TGTGCCAGCAGGGTAGGCCGAGGACTAGTCGGGACCCAGTACTTC. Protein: CASRVGRGLVGTQYF.

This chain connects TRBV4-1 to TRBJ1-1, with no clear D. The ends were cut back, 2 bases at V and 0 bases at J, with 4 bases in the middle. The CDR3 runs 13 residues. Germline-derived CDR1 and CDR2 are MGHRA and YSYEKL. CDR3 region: CASSQSLNTEAFF. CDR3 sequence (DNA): TGCGCCAGCAGCCAAAGTCTGAACACTGAAGCTTTCTTT.

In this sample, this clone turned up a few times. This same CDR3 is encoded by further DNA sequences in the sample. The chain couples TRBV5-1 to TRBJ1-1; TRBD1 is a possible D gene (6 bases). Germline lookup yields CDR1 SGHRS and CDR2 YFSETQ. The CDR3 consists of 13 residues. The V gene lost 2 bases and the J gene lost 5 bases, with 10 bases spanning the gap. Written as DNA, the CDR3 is TGCGCCAGCAGCTTACAGGGAGATACTGAAGCTTTCTTT. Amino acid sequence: CASSLQGDTEAFF.

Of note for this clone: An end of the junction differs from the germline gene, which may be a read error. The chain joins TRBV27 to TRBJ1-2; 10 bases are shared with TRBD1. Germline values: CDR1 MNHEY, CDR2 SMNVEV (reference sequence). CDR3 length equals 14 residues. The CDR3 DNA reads TGTGCCAGCAGTCCCCTCCCGACAGGGGGCGCTTCCCGCTTC. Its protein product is CASSPLPTGGASRF.

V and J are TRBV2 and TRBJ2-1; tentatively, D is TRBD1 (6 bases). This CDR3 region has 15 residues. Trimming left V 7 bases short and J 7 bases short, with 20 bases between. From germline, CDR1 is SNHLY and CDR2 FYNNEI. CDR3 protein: CASKVEITGLNEQFF. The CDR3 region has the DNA TGTGCCAGCAAGGTGGAGATCACAGGGCTGAATGAGCAGTTCTTC.

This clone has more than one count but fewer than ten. The CDR3 here is CASSPVWGWSTDTQYF. The CDR3 DNA sequence: TGTGCCAGCAGCCCCGTATGGGGCTGGAGCACAGATACGCAGTATTTT. This chain connects TRBV5-6 to TRBJ2-3, with D perhaps TRBD1 (5 bases). V was cut by 4 bases and J by 0 bases, with 15 bases left in between. This CDR3 is built from 16 residues. CDR1 is SGHDT and CDR2 is YYEEEE in the germline V gene.

CDR3 protein: CASSFRTEQFF. DNA of the CDR3: TGTGCCAGCAGCTTTAGGACAGAGCAGTTCTTC. V gene TRBV5-6 combines with J gene TRBJ2-1; D possibly corresponds to TRBD1 (5 bases). The CDR3 consists of 11 residues. The ends were cut back, 2 bases at V and 10 bases at J, with 7 bases in the middle. The germline gives CDR1 SGHDT, CDR2 YYEEEE.

The DNA of the CDR3 is TGTGCCATCAGCCATACCCCGGGCGGCAATGAGCAGTTCTTC. Its translation is CAISHTPGGNEQFF. The chain uses TRBV10-3 and TRBJ2-1; D gene ambiguous. Per the germline V gene, CDR1 is ENHRY and CDR2 is SYGVKD. The germline V and J ends were trimmed by 6 bases and 6 bases, with 15 bases remaining between them. The CDR3 is made up of 14 amino acids.

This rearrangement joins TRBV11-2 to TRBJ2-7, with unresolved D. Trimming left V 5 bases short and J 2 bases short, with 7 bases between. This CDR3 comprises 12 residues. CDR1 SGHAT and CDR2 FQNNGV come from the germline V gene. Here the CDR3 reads CASSQATYEQYF. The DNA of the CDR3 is TGTGCCAGCAGCCAGGCCACCTACGAGCAGTACTTC.

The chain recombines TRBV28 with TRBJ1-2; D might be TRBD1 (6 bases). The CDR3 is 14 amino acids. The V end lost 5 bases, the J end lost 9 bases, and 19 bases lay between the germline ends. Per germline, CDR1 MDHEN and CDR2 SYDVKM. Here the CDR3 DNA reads TGTGCCAGCAGTGATGAAAGGGGGGAACGGAGCTACACCTTC. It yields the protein CASSDERGERSYTF.

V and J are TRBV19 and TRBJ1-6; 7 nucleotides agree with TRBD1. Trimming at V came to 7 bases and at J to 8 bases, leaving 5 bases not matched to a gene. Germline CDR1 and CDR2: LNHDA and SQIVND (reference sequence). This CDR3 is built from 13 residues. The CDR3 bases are TGTGCCAGTACCCGGGACAGCTATTCACCCCTCCACTTT. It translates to CASTRDSYSPLHF.

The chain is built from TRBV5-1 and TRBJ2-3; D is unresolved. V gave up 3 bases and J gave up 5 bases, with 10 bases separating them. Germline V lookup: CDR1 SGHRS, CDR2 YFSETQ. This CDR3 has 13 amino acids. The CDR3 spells CASSSPSRDTQYF. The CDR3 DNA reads TGCGCCAGCAGCTCGCCCTCTAGAGATACGCAGTATTTT.

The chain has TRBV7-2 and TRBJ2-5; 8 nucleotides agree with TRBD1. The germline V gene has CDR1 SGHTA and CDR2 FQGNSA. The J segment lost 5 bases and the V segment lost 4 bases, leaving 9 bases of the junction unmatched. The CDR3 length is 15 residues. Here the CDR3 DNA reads TGTGCCAGCAGCTCAGTTTGGACAGGGATTGAGACCCAGTACTTC. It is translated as CASSSVWTGIETQYF.

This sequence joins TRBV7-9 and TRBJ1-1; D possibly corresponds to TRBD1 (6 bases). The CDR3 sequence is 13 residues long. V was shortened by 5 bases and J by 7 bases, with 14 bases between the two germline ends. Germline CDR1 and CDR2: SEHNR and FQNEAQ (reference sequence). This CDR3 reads CASSQLDRDEAFF. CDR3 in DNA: TGTGCCAGCAGCCAATTGGACAGAGATGAAGCTTTCTTT.

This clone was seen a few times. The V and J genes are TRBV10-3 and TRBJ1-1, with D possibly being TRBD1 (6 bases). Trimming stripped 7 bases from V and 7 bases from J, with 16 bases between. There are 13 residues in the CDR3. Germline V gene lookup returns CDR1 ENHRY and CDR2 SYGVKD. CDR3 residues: CAITPGQNFEAFF. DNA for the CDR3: TGTGCCATCACCCCAGGACAGAACTTTGAAGCTTTCTTT.

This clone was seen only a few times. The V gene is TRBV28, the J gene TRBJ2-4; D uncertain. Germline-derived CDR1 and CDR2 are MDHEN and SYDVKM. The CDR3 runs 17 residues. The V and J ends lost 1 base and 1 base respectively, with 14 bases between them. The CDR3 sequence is CASSLYPRIEAKNIQYF. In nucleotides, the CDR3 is TGTGCCAGCAGTTTATACCCTAGGATTGAGGCCAAAAACATTCAGTACTTC.

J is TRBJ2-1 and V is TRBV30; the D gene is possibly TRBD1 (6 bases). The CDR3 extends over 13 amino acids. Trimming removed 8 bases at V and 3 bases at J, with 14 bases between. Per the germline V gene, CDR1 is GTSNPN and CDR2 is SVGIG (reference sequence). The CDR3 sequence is CAHGTRNYNEQFF. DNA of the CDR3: TGTGCCCACGGGACAAGAAACTACAATGAGCAGTTCTTC.